The table lists the clone carrying this T cell receptor beta chain with a count of one. Its antigen is undetermined. At one end the junction does not follow the germline gene, possibly because of a read error. The source of the sample is a study of blood T cells in healthy people across ages. Regarding the study as a whole: Versus aged donors, long-lived donors had higher diversity and more naive CD4+ cells. TCR beta diversity correlated strongly with naive T cell percentage.

With a J-beta primer mix and a sample-barcoded 5' primer, a second PCR ran about 7 to 12 cycles. Each cDNA molecule was tagged by a template-switch adaptor that had 12 random nucleotides. TCRdb re-called the 5' RACE reads through MiXCR, storing one row per CDR3 protein. This table holds about 1.6 million distinct CDR3 sequences, roughly 32% found once. Germline CDR1 and CDR2: LGHNA and YNFKEQ. The CDR3 runs 14 residues. This rearrangement joins TRBV4-2 to TRBJ2-7, with unresolved D. The sample consisted of blood. This clonotype originated in a woman between 25 and 40 years old in good health. CDR3 loop: CASSQEGSNYKQYF. Here the CDR3 DNA reads TGTGCCAGCAGCCAAGAAGGCTCGAACTACAAGCAGTACTTC.